The 26 T cell receptor beta chains below come from one sample, sequenced in a study of CD8 T cells in Susac syndrome. An amount of RNA that ranged from roughly 0.45 to 1 ug was reverse transcribed with random hexamers. TCRdb reprocessed the immunoSEQ multiplex PCR reads with MiXCR, giving one entry per CDR3 protein. The repertoire consists of approximately 230,000 distinct CDR3 sequences, with 90% to 95% occurring once and the leading ten covering around 0.07%. The sequenced material came from CD4+ T cells from PBMCs. These receptors came from a human donor with multiple sclerosis.

The V call is TRBV19, the J call TRBJ2-1; D is uncertain. V was cut by 3 bases and J by 4 bases, with 10 bases left in between. Germline lookup yields CDR1 LNHDA and CDR2 SQIVND (reference sequence). The CDR3 is 14 amino acids. The CDR3 spells CASSIKTRYNEQFF. For the CDR3, the DNA is TGTGCCAGTAGTATTAAGACCAGATACAATGAGCAGTTCTTC.

This clonotype was found once. The CDR3 nucleotides are TGTGCCAGCAGACTAGAATTAGGTCGGCATGAGCAGTTCTTC. The encoded protein is CASRLELGRHEQFF. This chain connects TRBV12-3 or TRBV12-4 to TRBJ2-1; tentative D call: TRBD2 (5 bases). There are 14 residues in the CDR3. Trimming shortened V by 6 bases and J by 8 bases, and 17 bases separated the two germline ends.

V gene TRBV4-1 combines with J gene TRBJ2-7; 10 bases match TRBD2. Germline assignment: CDR1 MGHRA and CDR2 YSYEKL. The junction had 11 bases not matched to a gene; V was cut back by 0 bases and J by 6 bases. The CDR3 runs to 17 residues. The CDR3 is CASSQEKVLAGSCEQYV. The DNA of the CDR3 is TGCGCCAGCAGCCAAGAAAAAGTACTAGCGGGAAGTTGCGAGCAGTACGTC.

The chain is built from TRBV11-1 and TRBJ2-5; D unresolved. Germline CDR1 is SGHAT and CDR2 is FQDESV (reference sequence). Trimming removed 0 bases at V and 3 bases at J, with 26 bases between. The CDR3 length is 20 residues. The CDR3 sequence: CASSLAFGVLGRHPEETQYF. CDR3 nucleotide sequence: TGTGCCAGCAGCTTAGCGTTTGGCGTATTGGGCAGGCACCCAGAAGAGACCCAGTACTTC.

The rearrangement uses TRBV7-2 and TRBJ2-4, with D possibly being TRBD2 (6 bases). The CDR3 loop spans 15 amino acids. The germline CDR1 and CDR2 sequences are SGHTA and FQGNSA. Between the trimmed V and J ends, which lost 6 bases and 5 bases, there was a span of 17 bases. CDR3: CASSRDTGVENIQYF. The CDR3, as DNA: TGTGCCAGCAGTCGAGACACGGGGGTGGAAAACATTCAGTACTTC.

V is TRBV20-1 and J is TRBJ2-7, with D possibly being TRBD2 (6 bases). From germline, CDR1 is DFQATT and CDR2 SNEGSKA (reference sequence). The CDR3 extends over 15 amino acids. Trimming cost V 5 bases and J 0 bases, with 17 bases left between them. The CDR3 coding sequence is TGCAGTGCTGGCGGGGCGGGGTTTAGCTCCTACGAGCAGTACTTC. Translated: CSAGGAGFSSYEQYF.

The count of this clonotype is one. The rearrangement uses TRBV7-8 and TRBJ2-2; D is perhaps TRBD1 or TRBD2 (7 bases each). Between the trimmed V and J ends, which lost 0 bases and 4 bases, there was a span of 12 bases. CDR1 is SGHVS and CDR2 is FQNEAQ in the germline V gene. The CDR3 spans 16 residues. Here the CDR3 reads CASSLAPRGGTGELFF. The CDR3 DNA sequence: TGTGCCAGCAGCTTAGCGCCCAGGGGGGGCACCGGGGAGCTGTTTTTT.

The chain has TRBV30 and TRBJ2-7; 9 bases are a match to TRBD1. Germline V gene sequence: CDR1 GTSNPN, CDR2 SVGIG (reference sequence). V lost 2 bases, J lost 6 bases, and 5 bases stayed unmatched. The CDR3 has 13 amino acids. The CDR3 loop is CAWSSGQGSEQYV. The CDR3 DNA reads as TGTGCCTGGAGTAGTGGACAGGGGTCCGAGCAGTACGTC.

The chain recombines TRBV12-3 or TRBV12-4 with TRBJ2-2, with TRBD1 matching 7 bases. The J segment lost 3 bases and the V segment lost 7 bases, leaving 2 bases of the junction unmatched. This CDR3 comprises 13 residues. CDR3 DNA sequence: TGTGCCAGCAAGGGGGCAGACACCGGGGAGCTGTTTTTT. This translates into CASKGADTGELFF.

The rearrangement links TRBV3-1 to TRBJ2-1; 8 nucleotides agree with TRBD2. From germline, CDR1 is LGHDT and CDR2 YNNKEL (reference sequence). V shed 4 bases and J 13 bases; nucleotides not matched to a gene: 12. CDR3 length equals 14 residues. The CDR3 region has the DNA TGTGCCAGCAGCCCCCGGAACGGGAGGGAAGTACAGTTCTTC. Translated, it gives CASSPRNGREVQFF.

CDR3 sequence: CASSDGFGDTQYF. The CDR3 nucleotides read TGTGCCAGCTCGGACGGCTTCGGAGATACGCAGTATTTT. J is TRBJ2-3 and V is TRBV18; D is unresolved. Germline loops: CDR1 KGHSH, CDR2 LQKENI. The CDR3 runs to 13 residues. Trimming removed 6 bases from V and 5 bases from J, with 12 bases in between.

The rearrangement joins TRBV15 to TRBJ1-2; D call uncertain. This CDR3 is built from 13 residues. Germline V lookup: CDR1 LNHNV, CDR2 YYDKDF (reference sequence). V was shortened by 0 bases and J by 4 bases, with 6 bases between the two germline ends. CDR3 amino acids: CATSRDRGYGYTF. CDR3 sequence (DNA): TGTGCCACCAGCAGAGATCGGGGCTATGGCTACACCTTC.

The chain has TRBV12-3 or TRBV12-4 and TRBJ2-2, with D unclear. Trimming removed 5 bases at V and 8 bases at J, with 15 bases between. The CDR3 is 14 residues long. The CDR3 coding sequence is TGTGCCAGCAGTACCGTACTCGGGTGGGGGGAGCTGTTTTTT. Protein product: CASSTVLGWGELFF.

The chain couples TRBV3-1 to TRBJ2-2; D may be TRBD1 (5 bases). The CDR3 runs 14 residues. Trimming removed 1 base at V and 6 bases at J, with 9 bases between. Germline CDR1 reads LGHDT; CDR2 reads YNNKEL (reference sequence). CDR3: CASSQGGRAGELFF. The CDR3 bases are TGTGCCAGCAGCCAAGGGGGCAGGGCCGGGGAGCTGTTTTTT. The complete variable domain, with remaining parts taken from reference TRBV3-1 and TRBJ2-2, reads DTAVSQTPKYLVTQMGNDKSIKCEQNLGHDTMYWYKQDSKKFLKIMFSYNNKELIINETVPNRFSPKSPDKAHLNLHINSLELGDSAVYFCASSQGGRAGELFFGEGSRLTVL.

This clonotype was seen a single time. This chain uses TRBV28 with TRBJ1-5; D perhaps matches TRBD1 (6 bases). Germline values: CDR1 MDHEN, CDR2 SYDVKM. This CDR3 region has 14 residues. Trimming cost V 5 bases and J 7 bases, with 15 bases left between them. CDR3 bases: TGTGCCAGCAGTCCCCAGGGGCGCCACCAGCCCCAGCATTTT. Protein: CASSPQGRHQPQHF.

The chain links TRBV27 to TRBJ2-1; D possibly matches TRBD1 or TRBD2 (5 bases each). The ends were cut back, 6 bases at V and 8 bases at J, with 14 bases in the middle. Germline V gene data show CDR1 as MNHEY and CDR2 as SMNVEV (reference sequence). This CDR3 has 13 residues. The CDR3 DNA reads TGTGCCAGCAGCGTACTAGGGGCCGATGAGCAGTTCTTC. Amino acids: CASSVLGADEQFF.

The rearrangement joins TRBV23-1 to TRBJ1-3; D uncertain. TRBV23-1 is noted as an ORF with a role that remains uncertain. V lost 4 bases, J lost 8 bases, and 24 bases lay in between. The CDR3 runs to 17 residues. Here the CDR3 reads CASSPHNPVYQVYTIYF. CDR3 nucleotide sequence: TGCGCCAGCAGTCCACATAATCCGGTTTATCAGGTTTACACCATATATTTT.

This chain uses TRBV6-1 with TRBJ2-3; 13 bases line up with TRBD2. Germline V gene lookup returns CDR1 MNHNS and CDR2 SASEGT. This CDR3 has 16 residues. Trimming removed 5 bases from V and 5 bases from J; junction bases left unmatched: 7. The CDR3 protein is CASSRGLAGVQDTQYF. The CDR3 nucleotides are TGTGCCAGCAGTCGTGGACTAGCGGGAGTACAAGATACGCAGTATTTT.

This sequence joins TRBV9 and TRBJ2-3; 7 nucleotides line up with TRBD2. Germline CDR1 reads SGDLS; CDR2 reads YYNGEE. V lost 0 bases to trimming and J lost 1 base; unmatched junction nucleotides: 2. CDR3 size: 15 residues. CDR3 sequence reads: CASSVDAGGTDTQYF. The DNA of the CDR3 is TGTGCCAGCAGCGTAGACGCGGGAGGCACAGATACGCAGTATTTT.

This clonotype was observed once. The chain combines TRBV29-1 with TRBJ2-3; D remains unclear. V was shortened by 5 bases and J by 2 bases, with 17 bases between the two germline ends. CDR1 and CDR2 (germline): SQVTM, ANQGSEA. This CDR3 spans 15 amino acids. CDR3 bases: TGCAGCGTTCGTAGGTCCGCCGGATACACAGATACGCAGTATTTT. Translation: CSVRRSAGYTDTQYF.

This sequence joins TRBV7-9 and TRBJ2-7; D is uncertain. V lost 1 base, J lost 3 bases, and 10 bases lay in between. This CDR3 contains 14 residues. Germline assignment: CDR1 SEHNR and CDR2 FQNEAQ (reference sequence). CDR3 amino acids: CASSLGTANYEQYV. The DNA for the CDR3 is TGTGCCAGCAGCTTAGGGACGGCGAACTACGAGCAGTACGTC.

The CDR3 reads CASSGGLREQYF. DNA of the CDR3: TGTGCCAGCAGTGGGGGGTTACGCGAGCAGTACTTC. The chain combines TRBV2 with TRBJ2-7; D may match TRBD1 or TRBD2 (5 bases each). Trimming took 4 bases from V and 6 from J, leaving 10 bases between them. Germline values: CDR1 SNHLY, CDR2 FYNNEI. CDR3 length: 12 residues.

The genes are TRBV11-1 and TRBJ2-7; 7 bases align to TRBD2. V was pared by 5 bases and J by 2 bases, with 6 bases of the junction left unmatched. This CDR3 is 14 amino acids long. Germline V gene sequence: CDR1 SGHAT, CDR2 FQDESV (reference sequence). DNA of the CDR3: TGTGCCAGCAGCCCTCGCACTAGCGCCTACGAGCAGTACGTC. Encoded protein: CASSPRTSAYEQYV.

The chain is built from TRBV29-1 and TRBJ2-5; TRBD1 is a possible D gene (5 bases). Trimming shortened V by 0 bases and J by 3 bases, and 17 bases separated the two germline ends. This CDR3 is built from 16 residues. Germline-derived CDR1 and CDR2 are SQVTM and ANQGSEA. The CDR3 nucleotides are TGCAGCGTTGAAGATCGATTTAGGGGCAGGGAAGAGACCCAGTACTTC. Translation gives CSVEDRFRGREETQYF.

This clonotype was counted between two and nine times. V is TRBV11-2 and J is TRBJ2-3, with TRBD2 matching 8 bases. From germline, CDR1 is SGHAT and CDR2 FQNNGV. J gave up 2 bases and V 10 bases, and 8 bases lay outside the gene matches. This CDR3 contains 14 residues. The CDR3 DNA follows: TGTGCCACCGCGAGCGGGAGCTACACAGATACGCAGTATTTT. Translation gives CATASGSYTDTQYF.

The chain joins TRBV5-1 to TRBJ1-5; 7 positions match TRBD1. The CDR3 is made up of 14 amino acids. Trimming took 4 bases from V and 5 from J; bases not matched to a gene: 6. Looked up from germline, CDR1 is SGHRS and CDR2 is YFSETQ. This CDR3 reads CASSPGQPDQPQHF. CDR3 nucleotide sequence: TGCGCCAGCAGCCCGGGACAGCCCGATCAGCCCCAGCATTTT.